This TCR beta chain was identified in a study of graft-versus-host responses after intestinal transplantation. The wider study: Following induction with anti-thymocyte globulin, all recipients were given tacrolimus and steroids for around three years.

TCRdb keeps only in-frame clones here, not all; method: immunoSEQ multiplex PCR. The data show some 25,000 clones, with roughly 42% seen just once and less than 0.75% held by the top ten. Germline CDR1 and CDR2: MNHEY and SVGAGI. There are 15 residues in the CDR3. V was trimmed by 0 bases and J by 5 bases, leaving 14 bases between them. This TCR came from a human patient who received an intestinal transplant. Material: alloreactive CD4+ T cells from a mixed lymphocyte reaction culture, obtained before intestinal transplant. As for subset: CFSE-low proliferating T cells sorted from approximately 6-day pre-transplant mixed lymphocyte reaction (GvH or HvG direction). The gene calls are TRBV6-5 and TRBJ2-7; no definite D call. The CDR3 protein is CASSYSIHRPNEQYF. CDR3 sequence (DNA): TGTGCCAGCAGTTACTCGATTCACAGACCTAACGAGCAGTACTTC.